A single count supports the clone carrying this T cell receptor beta chain. Before the COVID-19 pandemic, during about 2010-2018, CD4+ T cells were taken from unexposed donors. The data originate from a study of CD4 T cells in relation to SARS-CoV-2 and coronaviruses. Sequencing used immunoSEQ multiplex PCR; TCRdb keeps in-frame clones, though not all of them. Altogether some 68,000 clones are present, approximately 95% being singletons, with the ten largest covering roughly 0.21%. This CDR3 comprises 13 residues. From germline, CDR1 is MDHEN and CDR2 SYDVKM. Trimming cost V 5 bases and J 5 bases; bases outside gene matches: 1.

Source material: naive CD4+ T cells from PBMCs. Documented subset: naive CD4+ T cells isolated by negative enrichment. The genes are TRBV28 and TRBJ1-5, with 9 bases that match TRBD1. This receptor was obtained from a human donor in good health. CDR3 sequence: CASSGTGYQPQHF. DNA for the CDR3: TGTGCCAGCAGTGGGACAGGGTATCAGCCCCAGCATTTT.